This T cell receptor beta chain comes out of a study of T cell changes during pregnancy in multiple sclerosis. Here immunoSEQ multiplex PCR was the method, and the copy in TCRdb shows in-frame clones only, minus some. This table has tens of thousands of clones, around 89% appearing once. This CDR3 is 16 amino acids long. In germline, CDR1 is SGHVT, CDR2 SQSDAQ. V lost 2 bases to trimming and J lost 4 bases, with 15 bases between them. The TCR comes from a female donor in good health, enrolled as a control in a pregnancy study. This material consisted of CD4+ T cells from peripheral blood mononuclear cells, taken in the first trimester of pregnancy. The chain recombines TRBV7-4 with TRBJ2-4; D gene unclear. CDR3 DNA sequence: TGTGCCAGCAGCTTATTTCCAAGCGATAAAAAAAACATTCAGTACTTC. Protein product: CASSLFPSDKKNIQYF.